One sample yielded the 27 T cell receptor beta chains listed below, sequenced in a study of T cell responses to AZD1222 COVID-19 vaccine. TCRdb's copy holds only in-frame clones and misses some; the assay was immunoSEQ multiplex PCR. Found here are 95,000 to 150,000 clones, more than 80% of them singletons; the top ten hold approximately 3.4%. The sample in question was peripheral blood, obtained on day 0 of AZD1222 vaccination. The receptors derive from an adult in good health.

The chain employs TRBV27 and TRBJ1-2, with TRBD1 as a possible D gene (6 bases). The ends were cut back, 5 bases at V and 1 base at J, with 17 bases in the middle. Germline CDR1 is MNHEY and CDR2 is SMNVEV (reference sequence). The CDR3 extends over 16 amino acids. DNA of the CDR3: TGTGCCAGCAGTAGGTTCCGACAGGCGAGTAACTATGGCTACACCTTC. It encodes CASSRFRQASNYGYTF.

The chain uses TRBV15 and TRBJ1-4; 9 bases match TRBD1. V gave up 3 bases and J gave up 5 bases; unmatched junction bases: 7. The CDR3 has 16 residues. Germline loops: CDR1 LNHNV, CDR2 YYDKDF (reference sequence). CDR3 amino acids: CATSREETGGNEKLFF. CDR3 in DNA: TGTGCCACCAGCAGGGAAGAGACAGGGGGGAATGAAAAACTGTTTTTT.

Only a few counts were recorded for this clone. The J gene is TRBJ2-7, the V gene TRBV5-1; D gene unclear. Between the trimmed V and J ends, which lost 2 bases and 2 bases, there was a span of 8 bases. CDR3 length: 13 amino acids. Germline V gives CDR1 SGHRS, CDR2 YFSETQ. The CDR3: CASSLSSAYEQYF. The CDR3 nucleotides read TGCGCCAGCAGCTTATCGAGTGCCTACGAGCAGTACTTC.

V and J are TRBV19 and TRBJ2-7; 7 nucleotides line up with TRBD2. There are 14 residues in the CDR3. CDR1 is LNHDA and CDR2 is SQIVND in the germline V gene (reference sequence). J gave up 1 base and V 3 bases, and 3 bases lay outside the gene matches. The CDR3 loop reads CASSMVGGSYEQYF. DNA for the CDR3: TGTGCCAGTAGTATGGTCGGGGGGTCCTACGAGCAGTACTTC.

The V and J genes are TRBV19 and TRBJ2-2, with a possible D match to TRBD2 (6 bases). The germline CDR1 and CDR2 sequences are LNHDA and SQIVND (reference sequence). The CDR3 spans 17 residues. Trimming removed 4 bases at V and 4 bases at J, with 19 bases between. CDR3 sequence: CASSRVGGGAPTGELFF. Here the CDR3 DNA reads TGTGCCAGTAGTAGGGTCGGTGGAGGGGCCCCCACCGGGGAGCTGTTTTTT.

The V call is TRBV28, the J call TRBJ2-7; TRBD1 might be the D (6 bases). The V end was cut by 5 bases, the J end by 4 bases, with 15 bases between. In germline, CDR1 is MDHEN, CDR2 SYDVKM. This CDR3 comprises 14 residues. The CDR3: CASSPTGSMYEQYF. The CDR3 DNA is TGTGCCAGCAGTCCTACAGGGTCTATGTACGAGCAGTACTTC. The complete variable domain, with remaining parts taken from reference TRBV28 and TRBJ2-7, reads DVKVTQSSRYLVKRTGEKVFLECVQDMDHENMFWYRQDPGLGLRLIYFSYDVKMKEKGDIPEGYSVSREKKERFSLILESASTNQTSMYLCASSPTGSMYEQYFGPGTRLTVT.

The rearrangement joins TRBV28 to TRBJ2-7; TRBD2 is a possible D gene (5 bases). The V end lost 6 bases, the J end lost 3 bases, and 12 bases lay between the germline ends. This CDR3 contains 13 residues. Per the germline V gene, CDR1 is MDHEN and CDR2 is SYDVKM. The CDR3 is CASSPHGLYEQYF. In nucleotides, the CDR3 is TGTGCCAGCAGCCCACACGGACTCTACGAGCAGTACTTC.

This clone was found a few times. The J gene is TRBJ1-2, the V gene TRBV6-5; no clear D gene. Looked up from germline, CDR1 is MNHEY and CDR2 is SVGAGI. Between the trimmed V and J ends, which lost 6 bases and 8 bases, there was a span of 16 bases. CDR3 length: 13 amino acids. The CDR3 sequence: CASSLNRIHGYTF. The DNA for the CDR3 is TGTGCCAGCAGCTTAAACAGAATCCACGGCTACACCTTC.

The chain carries TRBV27 and TRBJ1-5; tentative D call: TRBD1 (6 bases). Trimming shortened V by 5 bases and J by 2 bases, and 16 bases separated the two germline ends. The CDR3 spans 16 residues. Germline V lookup: CDR1 MNHEY, CDR2 SMNVEV (reference sequence). The CDR3 loop is CASSPSTGHRNQPQHF. As DNA, the CDR3 is TGTGCCAGCAGTCCAAGTACAGGGCATCGCAATCAGCCCCAGCATTTT.

This rearrangement joins TRBV6-6 to TRBJ2-2; 9 positions agree with TRBD2. Looked up from germline, CDR1 is MNHNY and CDR2 is SVGAGI (reference sequence). Trimming at V came to 5 bases and at J to 0 bases, leaving 13 bases not matched to a gene. The CDR3 covers 19 residues. CDR3 protein: CASSPDEALAGPNTGELFF. In DNA form, the CDR3 reads TGTGCCAGCAGTCCCGATGAGGCCCTAGCGGGGCCGAACACCGGGGAGCTGTTTTTT.

This chain joins TRBV28 and TRBJ1-5; D perhaps matches TRBD1 (5 bases). The CDR3 is made up of 15 amino acids. Looked up from germline, CDR1 is MDHEN and CDR2 is SYDVKM. Between the trimmed V and J ends, which lost 6 bases and 6 bases, there was a span of 18 bases. This CDR3 reads CASRSRVGKGQPQHF. DNA for the CDR3: TGTGCCAGCAGATCCAGGGTCGGGAAAGGTCAGCCCCAGCATTTT.

The chain recombines TRBV18 with TRBJ1-1; D is undetermined. V was pared by 3 bases and J by 11 bases, with 16 bases between. Germline CDR1 reads KGHSH; CDR2 reads LQKENI. The CDR3 runs to 13 residues. The CDR3, as DNA: TGTGCCAGCTCACCCGAGCTCGGGGTAACGGCTTTCTTT. As protein: CASSPELGVTAFF.

The rearrangement uses TRBV10-3 and TRBJ2-5; unclear D gene. The CDR3 spans 12 residues. Germline V gives CDR1 ENHRY, CDR2 SYGVKD. Trimming stripped 0 bases from V and 5 bases from J, with 4 bases between. The CDR3 region is CAISESGETQYF. CDR3 coding DNA: TGTGCCATCAGTGAGTCTGGGGAGACCCAGTACTTC.

The V gene is TRBV25-1, the J gene TRBJ2-1, with 11 bases matching TRBD2. This CDR3 is 16 amino acids long. The V and J ends lost 8 bases and 0 bases, in that order; junction bases with no gene match: 6. Germline V CDR1 and CDR2: MGHDK, SYGVNS. The CDR3 nucleotides read TGTGCCAGCGAAGATAGCGGGGGGGCCTCCTACAATGAGCAGTTCTTC. It yields the protein CASEDSGGASYNEQFF. Drawing the rest from reference TRBV25-1 and TRBJ2-1, the complete variable domain is EADIYQTPRYLVIGTGKKITLECSQTMGHDKMYWYQQDPGMELHLIHYSYGVNSTEKGDLSSESTVSRIRTEHFPLTLESARPSHTSQYLCASEDSGGASYNEQFFGPGTRLTVL.

This rearrangement joins TRBV6-5 to TRBJ1-4; no reliable D call. The CDR3 consists of 15 residues. Deletions cut 1 base from V and 3 bases from J, with 9 bases between. Germline lookup yields CDR1 MNHEY and CDR2 SVGAGI. The CDR3 protein is CASSYWTGSNEKLFF. CDR3 in DNA: TGTGCCAGCAGTTACTGGACGGGTTCTAATGAAAAACTGTTTTTT.

This clone has a handful of counts. The rearrangement joins TRBV5-5 to TRBJ2-5; 8 positions match TRBD1. Germline V gene data show CDR1 as SGHKS and CDR2 as YYEKEE (reference sequence). CDR3 length equals 14 residues. V lost 4 bases, J lost 5 bases, and 7 bases stayed unmatched. This CDR3 reads CASSEGQVSETQYF. In DNA, the CDR3 is TGTGCCAGCAGCGAGGGACAGGTCTCGGAGACCCAGTACTTC.

The gene calls are TRBV19 and TRBJ1-2, with 10 bases aligning to TRBD1. Germline lookup yields CDR1 LNHDA and CDR2 SQIVND (reference sequence). The CDR3 has 14 amino acids. After removal of 10 bases from V and 6 bases from J, the junction contained 11 bases not matched to a gene. CDR3 sequence reads: CATLRGQGYDGYTF. For the CDR3, the DNA is TGTGCCACACTGCGGGGACAGGGGTATGATGGCTACACCTTC.

This chain joins TRBV4-1 and TRBJ2-4; 13 bases match TRBD2. This CDR3 comprises 18 residues. V was pared by 2 bases and J by 9 bases, with 13 bases of the junction left unmatched. Germline CDR1 and CDR2: MGHRA and YSYEKL. The CDR3 region is CASSQRVHSGTSGAIQYF. The CDR3 region has the DNA TGCGCCAGCAGCCAAAGAGTCCACTCCGGGACTAGCGGGGCCATTCAGTACTTC.

The rearrangement uses TRBV7-2 and TRBJ1-2; 7 bases agree with TRBD1. The CDR3 is made up of 12 amino acids. Germline assignment: CDR1 SGHTA and CDR2 FQGNSA. J lost 7 bases, V lost 3 bases, and 2 bases had no gene match. The CDR3 region has the DNA TGTGCCAGCAGCTTGACAGGGCTTGGCTACACCTTC. Translated: CASSLTGLGYTF.

V gene TRBV2 combines with J gene TRBJ1-2; D is ambiguous. V was cut by 3 bases and J by 8 bases, with 4 bases left in between. The CDR3 length is 10 residues. Germline V CDR1 and CDR2: SNHLY, FYNNEI. The CDR3 protein is CASSEGGYTF. The CDR3 coding sequence is TGTGCCAGCAGTGAGGGGGGCTACACCTTC. Drawing the rest from reference TRBV2 and TRBJ1-2, the complete variable domain is EPEVTQTPSHQVTQMGQEVILRCVPISNHLYFYWYRQILGQKVEFLVSFYNNEISEKSEIFDDQFSVERPDGSNFTLKIRSTKLEDSAMYFCASSEGGYTFGSGTRLTVV.

CDR3 loop: CASSTPGTGVNEQYF. CDR3 DNA: TGTGCCAGTAGTACCCCCGGGACAGGGGTCAACGAGCAGTACTTC. The chain recombines TRBV19 with TRBJ2-7; 10 bases map to TRBD1. V lost 4 bases and J lost 5; bases outside the gene matches: 8. CDR1 and CDR2 (germline): LNHDA, SQIVND (reference sequence). This CDR3 contains 15 residues.

This chain joins TRBV27 and TRBJ1-2, with D perhaps TRBD1 (5 bases). The V end was cut by 7 bases, the J end by 4 bases, with 13 bases between. The CDR3 covers 13 residues. CDR1 and CDR2 (germline): MNHEY, SMNVEV (reference sequence). The CDR3 region is CASTPTRGYGYTF. CDR3 DNA: TGTGCCAGCACCCCGACGAGGGGCTATGGCTACACCTTC.

V gene TRBV27 combines with J gene TRBJ2-1; 9 bases map to TRBD1. The J segment lost 0 bases and the V segment lost 4 bases, leaving 1 base of the junction unmatched. Looked up from germline, CDR1 is MNHEY and CDR2 is SMNVEV (reference sequence). This CDR3 has 15 amino acids. DNA of the CDR3: TGTGCCAGCAGTTCGGACAGGGGCTCCTACAATGAGCAGTTCTTC. This gives the protein CASSSDRGSYNEQFF.

This rearrangement joins TRBV12-3 or TRBV12-4 to TRBJ1-4; D ambiguous. The CDR3 extends over 12 amino acids. Trimming took off 1 base at V and 7 bases at J, with 4 bases between the two ends. The CDR3 is CASSLVGEKLFF. The CDR3 bases are TGTGCCAGCAGTTTAGTGGGTGAAAAACTGTTTTTT.

The CDR3 nucleotides are TGTGCCAGCAGTTACGTGGGGGAGCACCCGAGGTTATTCTACGAGCAGTACTTC. Translated: CASSYVGEHPRLFYEQYF. The chain combines TRBV6-2 or TRBV6-3 with TRBJ2-7; D may be TRBD1 or TRBD2 (5 bases each). Trimming took 2 bases from V and 3 from J, leaving 23 bases between them. The germline gives CDR1 MNHEY, CDR2 SVGEGT. CDR3 length: 18 residues.

The J gene is TRBJ1-1, the V gene TRBV29-1; tentatively, D is TRBD1 (6 bases). CDR3 length: 13 residues. V lost 7 bases and J lost 3, with 15 bases in between. Germline V gives CDR1 SQVTM, CDR2 ANQGSEA. The DNA of the CDR3 is TGCAGCGATAACCAGGGGTGGGACACTGAAGCTTTCTTT. Encoded protein: CSDNQGWDTEAFF.

The chain combines TRBV6-5 with TRBJ1-1; D gene unclear. Germline loops: CDR1 MNHEY, CDR2 SVGAGI. The CDR3 is made up of 12 amino acids. The CDR3 here is CASRILNTEAFF. The CDR3 nucleotides read TGTGCTTCAAGAATCCTGAACACTGAAGCTTTCTTT.